Presented here are 21 T cell receptor beta chains from one specimen sequenced in a study of PD-L1 blockade in urothelial cancer. Time point defined: pretreatment peripheral blood. TCRdb keeps only in-frame clones here, not all; method: immunoSEQ multiplex PCR. The sample lists 90,000 or so clones; approximately 88% were seen once. Sample: PBMCs, taken around atezolizumab (anti-PD-L1) treatment. Receptor source: a woman older than 75 with urothelial cancer.

The rearrangement links TRBV7-2 to TRBJ2-5; 8 positions match TRBD2. J gave up 4 bases and V 1 base, and 5 bases lay outside the gene matches. CDR3 length: 15 amino acids. The V gene's germline CDR1 is SGHTA and CDR2 FQGNSA. This chain's CDR3 is CASSLVGLAGETQYF. In nucleotides, the CDR3 is TGTGCCAGCAGCTTAGTGGGGCTAGCGGGAGAGACCCAGTACTTC.

This clone was picked up a small number of times. This chain joins TRBV19 and TRBJ1-5; TRBD1 agrees at 7 bases. Per germline, CDR1 LNHDA and CDR2 SQIVND (reference sequence). The CDR3 is 12 amino acids. V shed 5 bases and J 7 bases; nucleotides not matched to a gene: 2. Here the CDR3 reads CASSDREQPQHF. The CDR3 bases are TGTGCCAGTAGTGACAGGGAGCAGCCCCAGCATTTT.

The V and J genes are TRBV6-5 and TRBJ1-2; 7 nucleotides agree with TRBD1. This CDR3 has 14 residues. J was trimmed by 13 bases and V by 2 bases; bases with no gene match: 13. CDR1 is MNHEY, CDR2 SVGAGI, per germline. CDR3 nucleotide sequence: TGTGCCAGCAGTTACAGTCATAACGGACAGGCTCCCACCTTC. Its protein is CASSYSHNGQAPTF.

The chain couples TRBV5-1 to TRBJ1-2; 10 bases map to TRBD1. The CDR3 is 16 residues long. Unmatched junction bases numbered 15, after V lost 0 bases and J lost 13 bases. Germline values: CDR1 SGHRS, CDR2 YFSETQ. The chain's CDR3 is CASSLVPGTGARQSTF. DNA of the CDR3: TGCGCCAGCAGCTTGGTCCCCGGGACAGGGGCCCGACAGAGCACCTTC. Full variable domain (outside the CDR3, taken from reference TRBV5-1 and TRBJ1-2): KAGVTQTPRYLIKTRGQQVTLSCSPISGHRSVSWYQQTPGQGLQFLFEYFSETQRNKGNFPGRFSGRQFSNSRSEMNVSTLELGDSALYLCASSLVPGTGARQSTFGSGTRLTVV.

The gene calls are TRBV10-3 and TRBJ2-7; perhaps TRBD2 as D (6 bases). Germline V gene sequence: CDR1 ENHRY, CDR2 SYGVKD. The CDR3 has 15 amino acids. The germline V and J ends were trimmed by 3 bases and 2 bases, with 14 bases remaining between them. The CDR3 DNA follows: TGTGCCATCAGTGATTTTCGGGAGCTGCCCTACGAGCAGTACTTC. Translation gives CAISDFRELPYEQYF.

V and J are TRBV2 and TRBJ1-5, with 7 bases aligning to TRBD1. J was trimmed by 4 bases and V by 7 bases; bases with no gene match: 7. This CDR3 is 14 amino acids long. The germline V gene encodes CDR1 SNHLY and CDR2 FYNNEI. This CDR3 is CASTPDRANQPQHF. CDR3 DNA: TGTGCCAGCACCCCCGACAGGGCGAATCAGCCCCAGCATTTT.

The chain combines TRBV18 with TRBJ1-1; maybe TRBD1 (6 bases). Trimming left V 3 bases short and J 8 bases short, with 16 bases between. Germline V gene sequence: CDR1 KGHSH, CDR2 LQKENI. The length of the CDR3 is 14 residues. The DNA for the CDR3 is TGTGCCAGCTCACCCCAGGGGTTTACTGCCGAAGCTTTCTTT. Translated: CASSPQGFTAEAFF.

The V and J genes are TRBV4-1 and TRBJ2-5; 7 bases agree with TRBD2. J gave up 1 base and V 0 bases, and 17 bases lay outside the gene matches. The germline V gene encodes CDR1 MGHRA and CDR2 YSYEKL. This CDR3 comprises 20 residues. The CDR3 nucleotides read TGCGCCAGCAGCCAAGATTCACGGGCGGCAGGGACTACCTTCCAAGAGACCCAGTACTTC. Protein product: CASSQDSRAAGTTFQETQYF.

Turning to this clone: The same CDR3 arises from other DNA sequences in this sample as well. CDR3 nucleotides: TGTGCCAGCAGCCAAGGGGGGCAGACTGAAGCTTTCTTT. Residues: CASSQGGQTEAFF. The chain links TRBV14 to TRBJ1-1, with TRBD1 as a possible D gene (6 bases). Trimming took off 1 base at V and 5 bases at J, with 8 bases between the two ends. The CDR3 loop spans 13 amino acids. Germline V gene lookup returns CDR1 SGHDN and CDR2 FVKESK.

V usage is TRBV25-1 and J usage is TRBJ2-7, with TRBD2 identical over 11 bases. This CDR3 is built from 14 residues. Germline lookup yields CDR1 MGHDK and CDR2 SYGVNS. V lost 6 bases to trimming and J lost 4 bases; unmatched junction nucleotides: 5. The CDR3 DNA is TGTGCCAGCAGCACTAGCGGGAGAGGTTACGAGCAGTACTTC. Amino acids: CASSTSGRGYEQYF.

The genes are TRBV6-6 and TRBJ1-1; perhaps TRBD1 as D (6 bases). The CDR3 covers 16 residues. Germline V gene data show CDR1 as MNHNY and CDR2 as SVGAGI (reference sequence). Between the trimmed V and J ends, which lost 5 bases and 4 bases, there was a span of 20 bases. CDR3 region: CASSPGPGGGGTEAFF. The CDR3 DNA is TGTGCCAGCAGTCCTGGTCCCGGGGGCGGGGGCACTGAAGCTTTCTTT.

The V call is TRBV5-4, the J call TRBJ2-7; tentative D call: TRBD1 (5 bases). Trimming pared 0 bases from V and 6 bases from J, leaving 10 bases between. Germline lookup yields CDR1 SGHNT and CDR2 YYREEE (reference sequence). The CDR3 consists of 13 residues. This CDR3 reads CASSLAGQVEQYF. CDR3 nucleotides: TGTGCCAGCAGCTTGGCAGGGCAGGTCGAGCAGTACTTC.

This clone appeared a single time. V usage is TRBV7-2 and J usage is TRBJ2-7; 14 positions match TRBD2. CDR3 size: 16 residues. V lost 5 bases and J lost 3; bases outside the gene matches: 6. Germline CDR1 SGHTA, CDR2 FQGNSA. The CDR3 spells CASSTGLAGGVYEQYF. The CDR3 DNA follows: TGTGCCAGCAGCACTGGACTAGCGGGAGGAGTCTACGAGCAGTACTTC.

The V and J genes are TRBV7-3 and TRBJ1-2; 7 bases match TRBD1. The CDR3 runs to 13 residues. V dropped 2 bases and J dropped 8; count of bases not matched to a gene: 5. Germline V gives CDR1 SGHTA, CDR2 FQGTGA. CDR3 amino acids: CASSLGGQSGYTF. For the CDR3, the DNA is TGTGCCAGCAGCTTAGGGGGACAGTCGGGCTACACCTTC.

This clone was recorded only once. The chain links TRBV10-3 to TRBJ2-3; TRBD1 agrees at 7 bases. V lost 11 bases and J lost 4; bases outside the gene matches: 9. Germline V gene lookup returns CDR1 ENHRY and CDR2 SYGVKD. The CDR3 spans 13 residues. This CDR3 is CAASAGGADTQYF. The CDR3 DNA reads TGTGCCGCCAGCGCAGGGGGTGCAGATACGCAGTATTTT.

The V call is TRBV4-2, the J call TRBJ2-7; TRBD2 matches 7 bases. This CDR3 region has 15 residues. The V gene end was trimmed by 3 bases and the J gene end by 4 bases; junction bases not matched to a gene: 9. Germline V gene lookup returns CDR1 LGHNA and CDR2 YNFKEQ. In nucleotides, the CDR3 is TGTGCCAGCAGCCAGGGGGAGGGAGGCGGGTACGAGCAGTACTTC. Protein sequence: CASSQGEGGGYEQYF.

This sequence joins TRBV19 and TRBJ1-1; 9 bases agree with TRBD1. Germline CDR1 reads LNHDA; CDR2 reads SQIVND (reference sequence). CDR3 size: 17 residues. V lost 0 bases and J lost 1; bases outside the gene matches: 6. This CDR3 is CASSIDNWGQGNTEAFF. DNA of the CDR3: TGTGCCAGTAGTATAGATAATTGGGGACAGGGGAACACTGAAGCTTTCTTT.

V and J are TRBV5-4 and TRBJ2-3; 13 bases align to TRBD2. The CDR3 is 16 residues long. V was pared by 5 bases and J by 5 bases, with 8 bases of the junction left unmatched. CDR1 SGHNT and CDR2 YYREEE come from the germline V gene (reference sequence). The CDR3 reads CASSPGTSGIRDTQYF. CDR3 DNA sequence: TGTGCCAGCAGTCCCGGGACTAGCGGGATTAGAGATACGCAGTATTTT.

The rearrangement links TRBV7-7 to TRBJ2-1; 8 positions match TRBD2. The CDR3 is 14 amino acids. Germline CDR1 SSHAT, CDR2 FNYEAQ (reference sequence). J gave up 10 bases and V 5 bases, and 10 bases lay outside the gene matches. The CDR3 nucleotides read TGTGCCAGCAGCGCGGGGTTAGCGGGAAAGGAGCAGTTCTTC. Translated, it gives CASSAGLAGKEQFF.

The gene calls are TRBV27 and TRBJ2-1, with 12 positions matching TRBD2. From germline, CDR1 is MNHEY and CDR2 SMNVEV (reference sequence). The CDR3 extends over 17 amino acids. Unmatched junction bases numbered 8, after V lost 2 bases and J lost 6 bases. CDR3 bases: TGTGCCAGCAGTTTAAGAGGACTAGCGGGATTTCCCAATGAGCAGTTCTTC. It is translated as CASSLRGLAGFPNEQFF.

V gene TRBV2 combines with J gene TRBJ2-1, with D possibly TRBD2 on 5 matching bases. Germline loops: CDR1 SNHLY, CDR2 FYNNEI. Trimming took off 6 bases at V and 3 bases at J, with 18 bases between the two ends. This CDR3 region has 16 residues. The CDR3 loop is CASRVSGGILYNEQFF. The CDR3, as DNA: TGTGCCAGCAGGGTCAGCGGAGGAATCCTCTACAATGAGCAGTTCTTC.